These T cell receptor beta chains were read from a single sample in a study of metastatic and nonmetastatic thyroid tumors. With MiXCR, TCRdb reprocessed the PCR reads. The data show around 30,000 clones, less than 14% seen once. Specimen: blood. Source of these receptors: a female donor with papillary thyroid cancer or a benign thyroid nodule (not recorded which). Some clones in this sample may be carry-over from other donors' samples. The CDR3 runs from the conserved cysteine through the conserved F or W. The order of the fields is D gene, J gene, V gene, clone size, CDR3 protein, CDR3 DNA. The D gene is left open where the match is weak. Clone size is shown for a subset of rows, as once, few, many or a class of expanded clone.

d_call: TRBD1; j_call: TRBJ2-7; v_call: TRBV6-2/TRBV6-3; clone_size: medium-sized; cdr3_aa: CASSPSTGMYEQYF; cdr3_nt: TGTGCCAGCAGTCCCTCGACAGGGATGTACGAGCAGTACTTC
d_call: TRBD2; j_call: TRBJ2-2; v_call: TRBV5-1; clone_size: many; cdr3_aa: CASSPRTSGRTGELFF; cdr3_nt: TGCGCCAGCAGCCCACGGACTAGCGGGAGAACCGGGGAGCTGTTTTTT
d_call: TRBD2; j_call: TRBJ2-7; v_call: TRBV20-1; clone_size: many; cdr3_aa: CSADSSGPYSYEQYF; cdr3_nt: TGCAGTGCTGACAGTAGCGGGCCTTACTCCTACGAGCAGTACTTC
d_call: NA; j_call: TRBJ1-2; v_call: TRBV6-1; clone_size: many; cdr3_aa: CASSNSEAGADGYTF; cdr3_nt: TGTGCCAGCAGCAACTCGGAGGCGGGGGCAGATGGCTACACCTTC
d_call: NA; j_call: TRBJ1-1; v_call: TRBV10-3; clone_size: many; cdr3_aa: CAISERAGEAFF; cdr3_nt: TGTGCCATCAGTGAACGGGCCGGGGAAGCTTTCTTT
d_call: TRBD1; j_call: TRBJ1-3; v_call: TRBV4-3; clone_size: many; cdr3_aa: CASSPGGGGNSGNTIYF; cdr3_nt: TGCGCCAGCAGCCCAGGGGGAGGAGGGAATTCTGGAAACACCATATATTTT
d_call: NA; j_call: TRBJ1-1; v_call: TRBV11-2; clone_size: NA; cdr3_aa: CASSLNWNTEAFF; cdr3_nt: TGTGCCAGCAGCTTAAACTGGAACACTGAAGCTTTCTTT
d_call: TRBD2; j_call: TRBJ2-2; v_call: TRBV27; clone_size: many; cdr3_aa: CANSWTSRAGELFF; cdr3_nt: TGTGCCAACAGTTGGACTAGTAGAGCCGGGGAGCTGTTTTTT
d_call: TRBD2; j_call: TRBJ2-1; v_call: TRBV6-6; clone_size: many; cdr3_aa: CASSSPSSGSRLVSYNEQFF; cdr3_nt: TGTGCCAGCAGTTCCCCCAGTAGCGGGAGTAGGCTAGTATCCTACAATGAGCAGTTCTTC
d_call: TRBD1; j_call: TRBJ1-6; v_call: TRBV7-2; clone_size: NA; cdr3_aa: CASSLEGGNSPLHF; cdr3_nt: TGTGCCAGCAGCTTAGAAGGGGGCAATTCACCCCTCCACTTT
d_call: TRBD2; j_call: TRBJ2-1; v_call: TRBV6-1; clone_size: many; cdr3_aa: CASNRLAGDEQFF; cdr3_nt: TGTGCCAGCAACCGACTAGCTGGGGATGAGCAGTTCTTC